The rows below give T cell receptor beta chains drawn from one sample of a study of T cell responses to AZD1222 COVID-19 vaccine. Sequencing used immunoSEQ multiplex PCR; TCRdb keeps in-frame clones, though not all of them. The sample lists fewer than 130,000 clones, around 85% occurring once. Sequencing used peripheral blood, obtained on day 0 of AZD1222 vaccination. These receptors all come from an adult in good health. Both conserved end residues are part of each CDR3. D genes are given only for firm matches. Clone size appears in some rows only: once, few, many, or a class for an expanded clone.

j_gene | d_gene | v_gene | abundance | CDR3nt | CDR3aa
TRBJ1-5 | - | TRBV19 | - | TGTGCCAGTAGACAGGGCCGCCAGCCCCAGCATTTT | CASRQGRQPQHF
TRBJ1-1 | - | TRBV6-1 | - | TGTGCCAGCAGTGAAGGCTGGCAGGGGAACACTGAAGCTTTCTTT | CASSEGWQGNTEAFF
TRBJ2-1 | TRBD2 | TRBV11-2 | - | TGTGCCAGCAGCCCCCAATTAGCGGGGTACAATGAGCAGTTCTTC | CASSPQLAGYNEQFF
TRBJ1-4 | - | TRBV9 | - | TGTGCCAGCAGCGTCGGGGGTCCTAATGAAAAACTGTTTTTT | CASSVGGPNEKLFF
TRBJ1-2 | TRBD1 | TRBV7-6 | - | TGTGCCAGCAGCTTAGCGGGACAGTTGGCTAACTATGGCTACACCTTC | CASSLAGQLANYGYTF
TRBJ1-1 | - | TRBV19 | - | TGTGCCAGTAGTATTCTCCAATCAGGGAACACTGAAGCTTTCTTT | CASSILQSGNTEAFF
TRBJ2-3 | - | TRBV2 | - | TGTGCCAGCAGATATCGACGGACACCGGGGGACACAGATACGCAGTATTTT | CASRYRRTPGDTDTQYF
TRBJ2-1 | TRBD2 | TRBV5-1 | once | TGCGCCAGCAGCTTGGTGGCGGGAGCCCATGAGCAGTTCTTC | CASSLVAGAHEQFF
TRBJ1-1 | - | TRBV6-5 | few | TGTGCCAGTCGGGGGGGCCCGAACACTGAAGCTTTCTTT | CASRGGPNTEAFF
TRBJ2-2 | TRBD1 | TRBV12-5 | - | TGTGCTAGTGGGACAGGGTTGGACACCGGGGAGCTGTTTTTT | CASGTGLDTGELFF
TRBJ1-5 | TRBD1 | TRBV28 | few | TGTGCCAGCACGTTACAGGGGGCCTTCAATCAGCCCCAGCATTTT | CASTLQGAFNQPQHF
TRBJ1-5 | - | TRBV7-2 | - | TGTGCCAGCAGCCCGGGGGACCGATATAATCAGCCCCAGCATTTT | CASSPGDRYNQPQHF
TRBJ1-2 | - | TRBV24-1 | - | TGTGCCACCAGTGATCCAGGGCCTAACTATGGCTACACCTTC | CATSDPGPNYGYTF
TRBJ1-2 | - | TRBV25-1 | - | TGTGCCACCGAGGGTAACTATGGCTACACCTTC | CATEGNYGYTF
TRBJ1-6 | - | TRBV27 | - | TGTGCCAGCAGTTTATCAGGGGGGCGGTCACCCCTCCACTTT | CASSLSGGRSPLHF